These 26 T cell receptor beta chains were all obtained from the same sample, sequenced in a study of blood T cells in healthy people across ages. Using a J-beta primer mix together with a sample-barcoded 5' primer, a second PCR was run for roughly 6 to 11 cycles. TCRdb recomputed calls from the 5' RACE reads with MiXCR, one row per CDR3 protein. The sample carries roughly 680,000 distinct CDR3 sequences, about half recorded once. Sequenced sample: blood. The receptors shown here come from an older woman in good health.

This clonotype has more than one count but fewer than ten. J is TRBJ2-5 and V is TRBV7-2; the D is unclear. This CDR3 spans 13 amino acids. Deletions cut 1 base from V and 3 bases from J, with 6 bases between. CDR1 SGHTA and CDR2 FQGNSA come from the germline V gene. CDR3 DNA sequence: TGTGCCAGCAGCTTAGTCAGAGAAGAGACCCAGTACTTC. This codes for CASSLVREETQYF.

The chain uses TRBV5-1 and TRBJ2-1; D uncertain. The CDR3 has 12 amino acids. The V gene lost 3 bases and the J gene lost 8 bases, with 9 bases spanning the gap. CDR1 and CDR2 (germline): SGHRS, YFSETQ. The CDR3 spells CASSWNSDEQFF. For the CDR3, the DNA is TGCGCCAGCAGCTGGAATTCAGATGAGCAGTTCTTC.

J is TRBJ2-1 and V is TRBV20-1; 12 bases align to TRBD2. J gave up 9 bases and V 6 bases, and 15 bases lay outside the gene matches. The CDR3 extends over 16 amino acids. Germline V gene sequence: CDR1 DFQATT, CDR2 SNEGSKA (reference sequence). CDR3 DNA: TGCAGTGCCCTTGGGACTAGCGGGCCCTACGGCGGTGAGCAGTTCTTC. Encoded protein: CSALGTSGPYGGEQFF.

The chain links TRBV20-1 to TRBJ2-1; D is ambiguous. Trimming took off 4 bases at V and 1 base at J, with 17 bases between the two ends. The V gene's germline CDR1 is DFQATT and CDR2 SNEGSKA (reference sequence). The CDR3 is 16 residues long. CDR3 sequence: CSATSFSTLSYNEQFF. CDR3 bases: TGCAGTGCTACCTCCTTCAGTACCCTTTCCTACAATGAGCAGTTCTTC.

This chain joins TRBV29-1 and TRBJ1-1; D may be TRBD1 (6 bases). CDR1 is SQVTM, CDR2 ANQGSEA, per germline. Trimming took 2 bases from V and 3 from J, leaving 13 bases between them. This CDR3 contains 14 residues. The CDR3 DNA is TGCAGCGTTGAACTACAGGGTGATTACACTGAAGCTTTCTTT. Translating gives CSVELQGDYTEAFF.

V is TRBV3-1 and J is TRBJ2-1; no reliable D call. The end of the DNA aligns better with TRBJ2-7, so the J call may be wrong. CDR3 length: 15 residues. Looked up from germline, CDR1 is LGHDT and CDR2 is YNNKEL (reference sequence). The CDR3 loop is CASSQDWGRYNEQYF. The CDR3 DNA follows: TGTGCCAGCAGCCAAGACTGGGGAAGGTACAATGAGCAGTACTTC.

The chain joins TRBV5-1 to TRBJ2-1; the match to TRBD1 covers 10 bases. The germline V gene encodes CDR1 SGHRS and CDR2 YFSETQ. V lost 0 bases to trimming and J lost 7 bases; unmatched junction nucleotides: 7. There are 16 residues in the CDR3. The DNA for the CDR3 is TGCGCCAGCAGCTTGGGACAGGGGGCCCTACAAAATGAGCAGTTCTTC. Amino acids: CASSLGQGALQNEQFF.

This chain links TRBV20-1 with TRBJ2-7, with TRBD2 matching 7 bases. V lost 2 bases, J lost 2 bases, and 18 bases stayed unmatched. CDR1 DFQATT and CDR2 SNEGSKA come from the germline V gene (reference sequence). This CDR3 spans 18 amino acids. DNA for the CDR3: TGCAGTGCTAGACGCCACGTTGGGGGAGGGCCCAAGACCTACGAGCAGTACTTC. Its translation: CSARRHVGGGPKTYEQYF.

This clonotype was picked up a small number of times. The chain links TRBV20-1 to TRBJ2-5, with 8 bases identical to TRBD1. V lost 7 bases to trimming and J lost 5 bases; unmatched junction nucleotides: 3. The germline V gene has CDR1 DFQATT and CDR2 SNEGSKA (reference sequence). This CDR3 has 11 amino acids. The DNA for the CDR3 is TGCAGTGGACAGGGGTCGGAGACCCAGTACTTC. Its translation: CSGQGSETQYF.

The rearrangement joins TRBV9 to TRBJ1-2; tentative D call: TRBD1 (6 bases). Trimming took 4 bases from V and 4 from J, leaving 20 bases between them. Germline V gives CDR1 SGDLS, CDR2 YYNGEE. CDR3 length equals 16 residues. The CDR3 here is CASSPPPDRLSYGYTF. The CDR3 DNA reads TGTGCCAGCAGCCCACCTCCTGACAGGTTAAGCTATGGCTACACCTTC.

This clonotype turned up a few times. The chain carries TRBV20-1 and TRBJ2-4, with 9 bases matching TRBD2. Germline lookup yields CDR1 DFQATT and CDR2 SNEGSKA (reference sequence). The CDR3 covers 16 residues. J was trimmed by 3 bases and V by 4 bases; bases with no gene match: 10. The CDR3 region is CSAMALAGSSKNIQYF. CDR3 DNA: TGCAGTGCTATGGCCCTAGCGGGATCTAGCAAAAACATTCAGTACTTC.

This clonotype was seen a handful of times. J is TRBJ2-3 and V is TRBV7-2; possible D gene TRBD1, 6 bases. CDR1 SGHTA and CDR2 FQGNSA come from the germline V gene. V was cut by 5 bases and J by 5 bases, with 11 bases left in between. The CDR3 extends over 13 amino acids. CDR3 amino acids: CASSRNRVDTQYF. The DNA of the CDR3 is TGTGCCAGCAGCAGAAACAGGGTAGATACGCAGTATTTT.

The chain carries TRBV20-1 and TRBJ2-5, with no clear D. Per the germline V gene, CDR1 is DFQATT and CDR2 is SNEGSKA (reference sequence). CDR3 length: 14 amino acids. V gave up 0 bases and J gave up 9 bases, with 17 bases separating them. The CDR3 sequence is CSARDSGANQPQYF. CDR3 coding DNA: TGCAGTGCTAGAGATTCAGGAGCGAATCAGCCCCAGTACTTC.

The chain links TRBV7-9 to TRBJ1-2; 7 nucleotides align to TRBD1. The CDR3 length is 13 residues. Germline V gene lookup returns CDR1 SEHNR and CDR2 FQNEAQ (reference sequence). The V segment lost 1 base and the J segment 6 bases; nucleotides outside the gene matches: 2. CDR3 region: CASSLGGTDGYTF. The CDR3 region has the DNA TGTGCCAGCAGCTTAGGTGGGACAGATGGCTACACCTTC.

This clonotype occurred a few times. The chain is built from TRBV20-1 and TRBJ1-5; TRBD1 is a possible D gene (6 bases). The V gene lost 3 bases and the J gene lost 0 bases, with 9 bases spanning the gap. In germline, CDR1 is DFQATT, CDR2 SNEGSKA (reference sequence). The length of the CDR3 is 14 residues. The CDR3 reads CSASGTHSNQPQHF. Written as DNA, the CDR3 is TGCAGTGCTAGCGGGACACATAGCAATCAGCCCCAGCATTTT.

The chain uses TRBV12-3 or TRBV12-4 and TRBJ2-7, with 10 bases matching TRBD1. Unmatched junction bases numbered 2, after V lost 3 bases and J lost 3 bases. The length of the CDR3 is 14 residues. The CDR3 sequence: CASSFGQGVYEQYF. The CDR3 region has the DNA TGTGCCAGCAGTTTCGGACAGGGGGTCTACGAGCAGTACTTC.

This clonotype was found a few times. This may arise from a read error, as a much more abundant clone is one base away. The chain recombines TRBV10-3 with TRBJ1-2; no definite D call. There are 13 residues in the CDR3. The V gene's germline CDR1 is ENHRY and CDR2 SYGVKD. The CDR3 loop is CASSEEQFYGYTF. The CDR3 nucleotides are TGTGCCAGCAGTGAGGAACAGTTTTATGGCTACACCTTC.

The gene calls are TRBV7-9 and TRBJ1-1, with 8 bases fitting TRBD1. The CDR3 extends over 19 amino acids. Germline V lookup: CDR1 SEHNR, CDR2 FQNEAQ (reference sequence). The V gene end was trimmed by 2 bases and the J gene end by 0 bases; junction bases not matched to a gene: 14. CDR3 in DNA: TGTGCCAGCAGCTTATTCCCAAAAACAGGGGGGGGGATGAACACTGAAGCTTTCTTT. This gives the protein CASSLFPKTGGGMNTEAFF.

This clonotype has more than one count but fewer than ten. CDR3 in DNA: TGCAGTGCTAGAGATCATACTAGAGGGGGTAGTGGTGAGCAGTTCTTC. Translating gives CSARDHTRGGSGEQFF. The chain is built from TRBV20-1 and TRBJ2-1, with TRBD1 as a possible D gene (6 bases). Germline CDR1 is DFQATT and CDR2 is SNEGSKA (reference sequence). This CDR3 contains 16 residues. Trimming shortened V by 0 bases and J by 9 bases, and 21 bases separated the two germline ends.

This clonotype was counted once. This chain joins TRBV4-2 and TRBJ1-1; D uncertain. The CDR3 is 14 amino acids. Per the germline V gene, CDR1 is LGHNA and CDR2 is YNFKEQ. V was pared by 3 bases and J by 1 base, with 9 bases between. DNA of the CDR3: TGTGCCAGCAGCCACGTGGACCGGAACACTGAAGCTTTCTTT. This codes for CASSHVDRNTEAFF.

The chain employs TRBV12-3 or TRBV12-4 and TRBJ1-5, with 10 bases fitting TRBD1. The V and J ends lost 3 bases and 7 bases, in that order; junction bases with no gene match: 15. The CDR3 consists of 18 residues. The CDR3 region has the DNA TGTGCCAGCAGTTTTGTTCTGTCACCCGGACAGGGGGGCCAGCCCCAGCATTTT. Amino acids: CASSFVLSPGQGGQPQHF.

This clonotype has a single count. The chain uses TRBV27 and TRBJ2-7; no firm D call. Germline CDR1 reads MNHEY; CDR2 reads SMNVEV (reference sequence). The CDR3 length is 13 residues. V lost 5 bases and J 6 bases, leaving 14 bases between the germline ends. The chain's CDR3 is CASSPYSIFEQYF. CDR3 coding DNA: TGTGCCAGCAGTCCCTACTCTATATTCGAGCAGTACTTC.

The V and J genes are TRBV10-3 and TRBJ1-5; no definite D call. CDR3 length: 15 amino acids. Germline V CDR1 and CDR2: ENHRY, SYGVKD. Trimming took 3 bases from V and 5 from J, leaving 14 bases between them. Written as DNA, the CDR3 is TGTGCCATCAGTGACTTAAGCAGCGGCGATCAGCCCCAGCATTTT. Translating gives CAISDLSSGDQPQHF.

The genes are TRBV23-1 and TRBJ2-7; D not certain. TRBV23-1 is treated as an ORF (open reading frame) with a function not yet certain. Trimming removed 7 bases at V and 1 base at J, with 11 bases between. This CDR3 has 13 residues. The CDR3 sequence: CASTRRESYEQYF. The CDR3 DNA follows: TGCGCCAGCACTCGTCGAGAGTCCTACGAGCAGTACTTC.

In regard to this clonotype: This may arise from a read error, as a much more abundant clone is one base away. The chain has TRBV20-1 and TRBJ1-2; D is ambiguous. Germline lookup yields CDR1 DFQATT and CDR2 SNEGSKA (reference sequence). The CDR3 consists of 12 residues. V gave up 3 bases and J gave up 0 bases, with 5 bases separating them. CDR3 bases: TGCAGTGCTAGCAACGCTAACTATGGCTACACCTTC. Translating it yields CSASNANYGYTF.

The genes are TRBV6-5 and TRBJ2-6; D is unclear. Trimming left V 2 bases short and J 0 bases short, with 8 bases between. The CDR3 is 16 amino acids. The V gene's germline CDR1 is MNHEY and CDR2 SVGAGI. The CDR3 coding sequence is TGTGCCAGCAGTTACACCCAGTTCTCTGGGGCCAACGTCCTGACTTTC. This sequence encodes CASSYTQFSGANVLTF.